The sequence of this T cell receptor beta chain was determined in a study of human T cells and chemical hapten exposure. Overall study results and limits: There was no change with DPC sensitization in TCRs above 1 in 1000 frequency.

CDR1 is LNHNV, CDR2 YYDKDF, per germline (reference sequence). The CDR3 is 13 residues long. Time point given: healthy volunteer bleed at 2 weeks. The template was total RNA from unfractionated whole blood. Notes on this clonotype: Its antigen is unknown. A much larger clone is a single base away; this may be a read error.

TCRdb re-derived calls from the RACE reads in MiXCR, one entry per CDR3 protein. The sample yields tens of thousands of distinct CDR3 sequences, approximately 8.2% seen once. This sequence originates from a female donor in good health. Some clones in this sample may be carry-over from other donors' samples. V usage is TRBV15 and J usage is TRBJ2-3; D gene ambiguous. Sequenced: whole blood. CDR3 coding DNA: TGTGTCACCACCGTGAGACAAGCAGATACGCAGTATTTT. This sequence encodes CVTTVRQADTQYF.